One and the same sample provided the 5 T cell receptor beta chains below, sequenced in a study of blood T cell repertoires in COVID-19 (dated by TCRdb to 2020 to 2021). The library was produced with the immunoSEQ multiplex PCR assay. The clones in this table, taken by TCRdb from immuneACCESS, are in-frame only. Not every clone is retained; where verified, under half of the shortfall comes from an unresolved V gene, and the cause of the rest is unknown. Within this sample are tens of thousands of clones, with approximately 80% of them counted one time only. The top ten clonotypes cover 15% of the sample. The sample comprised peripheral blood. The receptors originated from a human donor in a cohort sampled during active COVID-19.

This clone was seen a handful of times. The CDR3, as DNA: TGTGCCAGCAGCCGGACTAGCGGGAGAGAGACCCAGTACTTC. Residues: CASSRTSGRETQYF. The rearrangement uses TRBV7-2 and TRBJ2-5; 13 nucleotides align to TRBD2. Germline values: CDR1 SGHTA, CDR2 FQGNSA. CDR3 size: 14 residues. With 5 bases clipped from V and 4 bases from J, the junction kept 1 base outside the gene matches. Based on the CDR3 plus reference TRBV7-2 and TRBJ2-5, the full variable domain is GAGVSQSPSNKVTEKGKDVELRCDPISGHTALYWYRQSLGQGLEFLIYFQGNSAPDKSGLPSDRFSAERTGGSVSTLTIQRTQQEDSAVYLCASSRTSGRETQYFGPGTRLLVL.

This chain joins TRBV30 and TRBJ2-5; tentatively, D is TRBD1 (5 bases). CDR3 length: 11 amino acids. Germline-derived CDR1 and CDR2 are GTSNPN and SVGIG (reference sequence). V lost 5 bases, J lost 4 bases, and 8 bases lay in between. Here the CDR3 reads CAWQRGETQYF. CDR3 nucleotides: TGTGCCTGGCAAAGGGGAGAGACCCAGTACTTC.

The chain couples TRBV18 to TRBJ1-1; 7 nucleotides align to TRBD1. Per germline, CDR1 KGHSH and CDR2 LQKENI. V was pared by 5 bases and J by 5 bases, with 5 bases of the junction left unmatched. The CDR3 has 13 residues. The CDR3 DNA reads TGTGCCAGCTCATCAACAGGGGATACTGAAGCTTTCTTT. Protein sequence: CASSSTGDTEAFF.

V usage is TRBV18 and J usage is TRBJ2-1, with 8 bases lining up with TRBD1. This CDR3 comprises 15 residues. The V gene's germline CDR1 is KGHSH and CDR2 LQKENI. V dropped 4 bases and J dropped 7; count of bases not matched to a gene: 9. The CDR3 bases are TGTGCCAGCTCACTCGACAGGGGCGTATTTAATGAGCAGTTCTTC. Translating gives CASSLDRGVFNEQFF. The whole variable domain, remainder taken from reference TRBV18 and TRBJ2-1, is NAGVMQNPRHLVRRRGQEARLRCSPMKGHSHVYWYRQLPEEGLKFMVYLQKENIIDESGMPKERFSAEFPKEGPSILRIQQVVRGDSAAYFCASSLDRGVFNEQFFGPGTRLTVL.

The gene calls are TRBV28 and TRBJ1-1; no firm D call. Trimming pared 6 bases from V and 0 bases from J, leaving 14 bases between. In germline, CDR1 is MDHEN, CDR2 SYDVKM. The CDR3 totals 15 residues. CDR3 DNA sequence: TGTGCCAGCAGCACCACCGCGGGCATGAACACTGAAGCTTTCTTT. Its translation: CASSTTAGMNTEAFF.